This TCR beta chain was observed in a study of cytomegalovirus exposure and HLA in healthy donors. The overall study: One earlier analysis, a look at some 180 million T cells, found roughly 120 million unique TCR beta sequences.

About this clone itself: Its target is unknown.

Overall study findings and caveats: The study carried out a later analysis of TCR beta sequences. It associated approximately 16,000 of them with specific HLA alleles at a false discovery rate of 0.05.

PCR primers comprised 60 Vbeta and 13 Jbeta primers. Measured with immunoSEQ multiplex PCR; TCRdb has only the in-frame clones, and not every one. Among over 150,000 clones, about 77% were seen once, and the ten largest hold about 1.3%. Germline V gives CDR1 MGHDK, CDR2 SYGVNS. This CDR3 contains 17 residues. The ends lost 2 bases at V and 3 bases at J; junction bases unmatched: 10. The V call is TRBV25-1, the J call TRBJ2-7; 10 positions match TRBD1. Specimen: PBMCs. This receptor was obtained from a woman between 45 and 60 years old in good health and CMV-seronegative. The DNA for the CDR3 is TGTGCCAGCAGTGAAATGAAATGGACAGGGGGGATCTACGAGCAGTACTTC. It specifies CASSEMKWTGGIYEQYF.